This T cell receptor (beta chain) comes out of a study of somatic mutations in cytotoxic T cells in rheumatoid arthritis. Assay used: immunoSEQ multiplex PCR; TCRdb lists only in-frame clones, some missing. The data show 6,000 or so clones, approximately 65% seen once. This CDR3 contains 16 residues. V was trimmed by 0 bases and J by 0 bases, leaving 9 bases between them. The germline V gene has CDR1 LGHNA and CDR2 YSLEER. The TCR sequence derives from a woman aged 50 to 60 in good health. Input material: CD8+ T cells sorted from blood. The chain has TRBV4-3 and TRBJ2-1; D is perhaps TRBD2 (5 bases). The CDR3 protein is CASSQDLAGSYNEQFF. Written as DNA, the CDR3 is TGCGCCAGCAGCCAAGATCTAGCTGGCTCCTACAATGAGCAGTTCTTC.